This T cell receptor (beta chain) was retrieved from a study of shared clonotypes between healthy human individuals. The data were produced by immunoSEQ multiplex PCR, yet TCRdb's version contains in-frame clones alone and is incomplete. Of millions of clones in the sample, approximately 95% were seen once. Partitioning of CD4+ cells yielded a CD45RA+ naive subset and a CD45RA-negative memory subset. The CDR3 is made up of 15 amino acids. The V segment lost 2 bases and the J segment 1 base; nucleotides outside the gene matches: 4. Germline assignment: CDR1 SGHAT and CDR2 FQNNGV. The clonotype was recovered from a man aged 18 to 29 in good health. The V call is TRBV11-2, the J call TRBJ2-5; TRBD1 matches 7 bases. Input material: naive CD4+ T cells sorted from blood. The subset is: CD45RA+ positively selected. Here the CDR3 reads CASSLSRGPQETQYF. Here the CDR3 DNA reads TGTGCCAGCAGCTTAAGTAGGGGGCCCCAAGAGACCCAGTACTTC.